This T cell receptor (beta chain) was identified in a study of T cells after somatic rescue of genetic block. Germline CDR1 and CDR2: SGHTA and FQGNSA. V was clipped by 1 base and J by 1 base, with 10 bases between them. The CDR3 is 16 residues long. Libraries were prepared by immunoSEQ multiplex PCR; TCRdb keeps only in-frame clonotypes and omits some of them. The sample holds roughly 120,000 clones; about nine tenths are singletons and the top ten take approximately 1.5%. The specimen was peripheral blood mononuclear cells (PBMCs). The chain joins TRBV7-2 to TRBJ1-4; no definite D call. The clonotype comes from a woman aged 18 to 35. The CDR3 reads CASSLGSELTNEKLFF. CDR3 in DNA: TGTGCCAGCAGCTTAGGGTCAGAGTTAACTAATGAAAAACTGTTTTTT.